Shown below are 29 T cell receptor beta chains from a single sample sequenced in a study of blood T cell repertoires in COVID-19. Generated by immunoSEQ multiplex PCR, the TCRdb table keeps only in-frame clones and is missing some. The table records 150,000 to 160,000 clones, 60% to 85% of them present only once. Sequencing was done on a sample of peripheral blood. The receptors originated from a man older than 75 with acute or convalescent COVID-19.

The chain's CDR3 is CASSTPLAGGTDTQYF. CDR3 sequence (DNA): TGTGCCAGTAGTACCCCACTAGCGGGGGGGACAGATACGCAGTATTTT. This chain connects TRBV19 to TRBJ2-3; 13 bases fit TRBD2. Germline V gene sequence: CDR1 LNHDA, CDR2 SQIVND (reference sequence). This CDR3 has 16 residues. The V and J ends lost 4 bases and 3 bases, in that order; junction bases with no gene match: 4.

V and J are TRBV29-1 and TRBJ1-1; perhaps TRBD1 as D (6 bases). The CDR3 consists of 11 residues. Germline CDR1 and CDR2: SQVTM and ANQGSEA. The V end was cut by 6 bases, the J end by 7 bases, with 12 bases between. In nucleotides, the CDR3 is TGCAGCGTCGCCGGACAGTTTGAAGCTTTCTTT. Translation gives CSVAGQFEAFF.

This chain links TRBV7-8 with TRBJ2-2, with a possible D match to TRBD2 (6 bases). Germline CDR1 is SGHVS and CDR2 is FQNEAQ. The CDR3 runs 15 residues. Trimming removed 6 bases from V and 3 bases from J, with 14 bases in between. CDR3 loop: CASRPAGLHTGELFF. CDR3 DNA: TGTGCCAGCAGACCCGCGGGACTCCACACCGGGGAGCTGTTTTTT.

This clone was seen ten or more times. This specimen includes other DNA sequences encoding the same CDR3. In DNA, the CDR3 is TGTGCCAGCAGCTTAGAGGACTCGGGGAGGTACGAGCAGTACTTC. It is translated as CASSLEDSGRYEQYF. The V gene is TRBV7-9, the J gene TRBJ2-7; tentatively, D is TRBD2 (6 bases). Per the germline V gene, CDR1 is SEHNR and CDR2 is FQNEAQ (reference sequence). CDR3 length: 15 amino acids. V dropped 1 base and J dropped 4 bases, with 14 bases sitting between them.

The CDR3 sequence is CATSREAGTGAETQYF. CDR3 sequence (DNA): TGTGCCACCAGCAGAGAGGCCGGGACAGGAGCAGAGACCCAGTACTTC. The chain joins TRBV15 to TRBJ2-5, with TRBD1 matching over 8 bases. Germline CDR1 reads LNHNV; CDR2 reads YYDKDF (reference sequence). V lost 0 bases, J lost 4 bases, and 7 bases stayed unmatched. This CDR3 contains 16 residues.

The chain uses TRBV3-1 (or the pseudogene TRBV3-2) and TRBJ2-6; TRBD1 agrees at 7 bases. The V and J ends lost 0 bases and 4 bases, in that order; junction bases with no gene match: 6. Germline V gives CDR1 LGHDT, CDR2 YNNKEL (reference sequence). This CDR3 has 17 residues. CDR3 sequence reads: CASSQEGGSIGANVLTF. The DNA for the CDR3 is TGTGCCAGCAGCCAAGAAGGGGGCAGTATCGGGGCCAACGTCCTGACTTTC.

The chain couples TRBV5-1 to TRBJ1-1; the D gene is possibly TRBD1 (5 bases). CDR1 and CDR2 from the germline V gene are SGHRS and YFSETQ. With 2 bases removed from V and 5 bases from J, the gap between germline ends came to 13 bases. The CDR3 extends over 14 amino acids. The CDR3 DNA sequence: TGCGCCAGCAGCTTTGGGCAGGGTGATACTGAAGCTTTCTTT. This gives the protein CASSFGQGDTEAFF.

The chain combines TRBV19 with TRBJ1-1; D is unclear. The CDR3 is made up of 13 amino acids. Germline-derived CDR1 and CDR2 are LNHDA and SQIVND (reference sequence). V was clipped by 4 bases and J by 6 bases, with 12 bases between them. The CDR3 region has the DNA TGTGCCAGTAGTAGGAGCCTTACCTCTGAAGCTTTCTTT. It is translated as CASSRSLTSEAFF.

The rearrangement links TRBV18 to TRBJ2-5; TRBD2 matches 11 bases. In germline, CDR1 is KGHSH, CDR2 LQKENI. The CDR3 covers 16 residues. The ends lost 3 bases at V and 2 bases at J; junction bases unmatched: 5. This CDR3 reads CASSPPLAGGQETQYF. The CDR3 DNA is TGTGCCAGCTCACCCCCCCTAGCGGGGGGACAAGAGACCCAGTACTTC.

This chain links TRBV5-1 with TRBJ2-3; D unresolved. Trimming removed 2 bases from V and 5 bases from J, with 15 bases in between. The germline CDR1 and CDR2 sequences are SGHRS and YFSETQ. The CDR3 covers 15 residues. CDR3 DNA: TGCGCCAGCAGCTTCGAGCTAATGTCCGGAGATACGCAGTATTTT. Translation gives CASSFELMSGDTQYF.

J is TRBJ2-5 and V is TRBV7-2; a weak D match, TRBD2 (6 bases). The V end was cut by 0 bases, the J end by 4 bases, with 12 bases between. The CDR3 has 15 residues. Germline V gene data show CDR1 as SGHTA and CDR2 as FQGNSA. CDR3 DNA: TGTGCCAGCAGCTTAGCGCGGGGCCGATCAGAGACCCAGTACTTC. It yields the protein CASSLARGRSETQYF.

V is TRBV5-4 and J is TRBJ2-1; 12 bases map to TRBD1. V shed 1 base and J 9 bases; nucleotides not matched to a gene: 8. Per the germline V gene, CDR1 is SGHNT and CDR2 is YYREEE (reference sequence). This CDR3 spans 16 amino acids. As DNA, the CDR3 is TGTGCCAGCAGCTTGCCGGGGGACAGGGGGCTCGGTGAGCAGTTCTTC. This encodes CASSLPGDRGLGEQFF.

The chain employs TRBV28 and TRBJ2-7; D unclear. The germline V gene encodes CDR1 MDHEN and CDR2 SYDVKM. The CDR3 is made up of 12 amino acids. V was cut by 10 bases and J by 0 bases, with 10 bases left in between. The CDR3 DNA reads TGTGCCACGGCCCGGAGCTCCTACGAGCAGTACGTC. The encoded protein is CATARSSYEQYV.

This chain joins TRBV10-1 and TRBJ2-3; 8 bases are a match to TRBD2. Germline V lookup: CDR1 WNHNN, CDR2 SYGVQD (reference sequence). Unmatched junction bases numbered 5, after V lost 3 bases and J lost 6 bases. The CDR3 loop spans 14 amino acids. The CDR3 loop is CASSDGGAGDTQYF. CDR3 coding DNA: TGCGCCAGCAGTGACGGGGGGGCCGGGGATACGCAGTATTTT.

The V call is TRBV11-2, the J call TRBJ2-1; possibly TRBD2 for D (7 bases). Germline V gene sequence: CDR1 SGHAT, CDR2 FQNNGV. The CDR3 has 15 residues. V shed 5 bases and J shed 8 bases, with 19 bases lying between them. This chain's CDR3 is CASSPGTRGVDEQFF. DNA of the CDR3: TGTGCCAGCAGCCCCGGGACACGGGGGGTCGATGAGCAGTTCTTC.

This clone was seen more than once but under ten times. The chain employs TRBV5-1 and TRBJ2-1; weak D call: TRBD2 (6 bases). The CDR3 consists of 15 residues. Trimming took off 4 bases at V and 7 bases at J, with 18 bases between the two ends. Germline CDR1 SGHRS, CDR2 YFSETQ. The CDR3 protein is CASSPRGASGNEQFF. The CDR3 region has the DNA TGCGCCAGCAGCCCGCGGGGAGCCTCCGGGAATGAGCAGTTCTTC.

The CDR3 reads CASSPGQLIYEQYF. CDR3 in DNA: TGTGCCAGCTCACCAGGACAGCTGATATACGAGCAGTACTTC. The chain combines TRBV18 with TRBJ2-7; D is perhaps TRBD1 (6 bases). V lost 2 bases and J 4 bases, leaving 12 bases between the germline ends. The CDR3 is 14 amino acids. Germline lookup yields CDR1 KGHSH and CDR2 LQKENI.

The chain has TRBV28 and TRBJ1-2; 10 bases agree with TRBD1. The germline V gene encodes CDR1 MDHEN and CDR2 SYDVKM. The J segment lost 7 bases and the V segment lost 4 bases, leaving 6 bases of the junction unmatched. The CDR3 sequence is 14 residues long. The CDR3 sequence is CASSSTGTGVGYTF. The CDR3, as DNA: TGTGCCAGCAGTTCCACCGGGACAGGGGTTGGCTACACCTTC.

The V call is TRBV29-1, the J call TRBJ1-1; possibly TRBD1 for D (5 bases). Trimming removed 7 bases from V and 1 base from J, with 16 bases in between. The CDR3 extends over 14 amino acids. Germline V gives CDR1 SQVTM, CDR2 ANQGSEA. The CDR3 loop reads CSESGGSGNTEAFF. In DNA, the CDR3 is TGCAGCGAATCCGGGGGGAGTGGGAACACTGAAGCTTTCTTT.

The CDR3 sequence: CASSQEAGKGLGYTF. The CDR3 region has the DNA TGTGCCAGCAGCCAAGAGGCAGGGAAAGGTCTGGGCTACACCTTC. V usage is TRBV3-1 (or the pseudogene TRBV3-2) and J usage is TRBJ1-2, with D tentatively TRBD1 (5 bases). Germline V lookup: CDR1 LGHDT, CDR2 YNNKEL (reference sequence). Trimming removed 0 bases from V and 8 bases from J, with 16 bases in between. The CDR3 is 15 residues long.

As to this clone: A read error may account for a junction end that differs from germline. The gene calls are TRBV29-1 and TRBJ1-1; 8 nucleotides line up with TRBD1. This CDR3 comprises 13 residues. Germline V gene sequence: CDR1 SQVTM, CDR2 ANQGSEA. CDR3 sequence (DNA): TGTAGCGTTGAACAGGGGGAGAACACTGAAGCTTTCTTT. It specifies CSVEQGENTEAFF.

V is TRBV20-1 and J is TRBJ1-1; D unclear. V was trimmed by 5 bases and J by 6 bases, leaving 10 bases between them. Germline-derived CDR1 and CDR2 are DFQATT and SNEGSKA (reference sequence). The CDR3 loop spans 11 amino acids. The CDR3 nucleotides read TGCAGTGCTTTTAACAACCCTGAAGCTTTCTTT. Amino acids: CSAFNNPEAFF.

The chain joins TRBV5-1 to TRBJ1-2; no firm D call. CDR3 length: 13 amino acids. With 4 bases removed from V and 8 bases from J, the gap between germline ends came to 15 bases. The germline V gene has CDR1 SGHRS and CDR2 YFSETQ. The CDR3, as DNA: TGCGCCAGCAGCCCGGACGCCACGGGGGGCTACACCTTC. Amino acids: CASSPDATGGYTF.

The chain links TRBV6-6 to TRBJ1-2; 11 bases fit TRBD1. The length of the CDR3 is 15 residues. V shed 4 bases, J shed 7 bases, and the junction held 8 bases outside the gene matches. Germline V CDR1 and CDR2: MNHNY, SVGAGI (reference sequence). The CDR3 DNA sequence: TGTGCCAGCAGTTTCCGGACAGGGGGCGCGGGTGGCTACACCTTC. As protein: CASSFRTGGAGGYTF.

This clone has a count of ten or more. V is TRBV5-4 and J is TRBJ2-5; D is unresolved. This CDR3 region has 14 residues. Trimming shortened V by 2 bases and J by 0 bases, and 8 bases separated the two germline ends. Germline CDR1 and CDR2: SGHNT and YYREEE (reference sequence). The CDR3 reads CASSLISYQETQYF. Here the CDR3 DNA reads TGTGCCAGCAGCTTAATATCGTACCAAGAGACCCAGTACTTC.

V is TRBV5-1 and J is TRBJ2-5; TRBD2 matches at 10 bases. Germline-derived CDR1 and CDR2 are SGHRS and YFSETQ. The CDR3 spans 16 residues. The V gene end was trimmed by 0 bases and the J gene end by 1 base; junction bases not matched to a gene: 3. The CDR3 is CASSLGPSGGQETQYF. In nucleotides, the CDR3 is TGCGCCAGCAGCTTGGGACCTAGCGGGGGCCAAGAGACCCAGTACTTC.

The sample holds a few counts of this clone. This chain connects TRBV7-9 to TRBJ1-2, with TRBD1 as a possible D gene (5 bases). V lost 1 base and J 4 bases, leaving 10 bases between the germline ends. The CDR3 is made up of 14 amino acids. Germline CDR1 SEHNR, CDR2 FQNEAQ (reference sequence). The CDR3 loop reads CASSLGGYGYGYTF. CDR3 coding DNA: TGTGCCAGCAGCTTAGGGGGCTATGGCTATGGCTACACCTTC.

The chain recombines TRBV4-2 with TRBJ1-5; D remains ambiguous. This CDR3 has 13 amino acids. The germline gives CDR1 LGHNA, CDR2 YNFKEQ. Trimming shortened V by 4 bases and J by 3 bases, and 7 bases separated the two germline ends. As DNA, the CDR3 is TGTGCCAGCAGCCCCTCCCTCAATCAGCCCCAGCATTTT. Its translation is CASSPSLNQPQHF.

The chain is built from TRBV23-1 and TRBJ1-3; perhaps TRBD1 as D (5 bases). TRBV23-1 is designated an ORF whose function remains uncertain. The CDR3 consists of 14 residues. V gave up 8 bases and J gave up 2 bases, with 13 bases separating them. CDR3 amino acids: CASPRGGAGNTIYF. The CDR3 DNA reads as TGCGCCAGCCCTCGGGGAGGGGCTGGAAACACCATATATTTT.